A single sample gave rise to the 31 T cell receptor beta chains below, sequenced in a study of cytomegalovirus exposure and HLA in healthy donors. The PCR employed 60 Vbeta primers together with 13 Jbeta primers. Generated by immunoSEQ multiplex PCR, the TCRdb table keeps only in-frame clones and is missing some. The sample records about 190,000 clones, roughly four fifths being singletons. Sequenced sample: PBMCs. The source is a woman aged 45 to 65 in good health and CMV-seropositive.

The CDR3 spells CASSLTSRNEQYF. In DNA form, the CDR3 reads TGTGCCAGCAGCTTAACGAGTCGCAACGAGCAGTACTTC. This chain links TRBV7-3 with TRBJ2-7; no reliable D call. The V gene's germline CDR1 is SGHTA and CDR2 FQGTGA. CDR3 length: 13 residues. Trimming stripped 0 bases from V and 5 bases from J, with 8 bases between.

This sequence joins TRBV15 and TRBJ2-5; D is ambiguous. Germline V gene lookup returns CDR1 LNHNV and CDR2 YYDKDF (reference sequence). Trimming took off 0 bases at V and 0 bases at J, with 5 bases between the two ends. The CDR3 spans 14 residues. The CDR3 DNA reads TGTGCCACCAGCAGAGATCTGTACCAAGAGACCCAGTACTTC. This translates into CATSRDLYQETQYF.

The chain employs TRBV6-5 and TRBJ1-1, with TRBD1 as a possible D gene (5 bases). The CDR3 is 14 residues long. Per the germline V gene, CDR1 is MNHEY and CDR2 is SVGAGI. V gave up 5 bases and J gave up 1 base, with 11 bases separating them. As DNA, the CDR3 is TGTGCCAGCAGTCTGGGACTGACGAACACTGAAGCTTTCTTT. Translated, it gives CASSLGLTNTEAFF.

The chain couples TRBV6-4 to TRBJ2-7, with 13 bases lining up with TRBD2. This CDR3 comprises 18 residues. After removal of 8 bases from V and 4 bases from J, the junction contained 17 bases not matched to a gene. Germline V CDR1 and CDR2: MRHNA, SNTAGT. The CDR3 region has the DNA TGTGCCAGCCCCGGGTCGAAAACCACTAGCGGGGGGGGTTACGAGCAGTACTTC. As protein: CASPGSKTTSGGGYEQYF.

The chain uses TRBV27 and TRBJ2-1; no clear D gene. The CDR3 totals 15 residues. The V gene's germline CDR1 is MNHEY and CDR2 SMNVEV (reference sequence). V gave up 3 bases and J gave up 5 bases, with 14 bases separating them. The CDR3 DNA follows: TGTGCCAGCAGTTTGTTTTCCTCAGGCCACAATGAGCAGTTCTTC. Encoded protein: CASSLFSSGHNEQFF.

To note about this clone: Mismatch with germline at one junction end may stem from a read error. The V call is TRBV6-6, the J call TRBJ1-5; no clear D. Germline V CDR1 and CDR2: MNHNY, SVGAGI (reference sequence). The CDR3 consists of 12 residues. CDR3 sequence: CASRVGNQPQRF. In DNA, the CDR3 is TGTGCCAGCAGGGTTGGCAATCAGCCCCAGCGTTTT.

This chain uses TRBV15 with TRBJ2-1; 10 bases align to TRBD2. V lost 0 bases to trimming and J lost 4 bases; unmatched junction nucleotides: 6. Germline V CDR1 and CDR2: LNHNV, YYDKDF (reference sequence). The CDR3 consists of 17 residues. The CDR3 sequence is CATSREGLATSYNEQFF. The CDR3 region has the DNA TGTGCCACCAGCAGAGAGGGACTAGCGACTAGTTACAATGAGCAGTTCTTC.

This clone was recorded once. The V and J genes are TRBV5-1 and TRBJ2-7, with 9 bases lining up with TRBD1. Looked up from germline, CDR1 is SGHRS and CDR2 is YFSETQ. This CDR3 spans 15 amino acids. Unmatched junction bases numbered 8, after V lost 5 bases and J lost 2 bases. The DNA of the CDR3 is TGCGCCAGCAGTAGTGTGGGACAGGGTCCCTACGAGCAGTACTTC. Translated: CASSSVGQGPYEQYF. Based on the CDR3 plus reference TRBV5-1 and TRBJ2-7, the full variable domain is KAGVTQTPRYLIKTRGQQVTLSCSPISGHRSVSWYQQTPGQGLQFLFEYFSETQRNKGNFPGRFSGRQFSNSRSEMNVSTLELGDSALYLCASSSVGQGPYEQYFGPGTRLTVT.

The chain recombines TRBV6-1 with TRBJ2-7; perhaps TRBD2 as D (6 bases). CDR1 MNHNS and CDR2 SASEGT come from the germline V gene. This CDR3 is built from 14 residues. Trimming took 5 bases from V and 6 from J, leaving 17 bases between them. The CDR3 is CASSSAGWAAEQYF. CDR3 DNA: TGTGCCAGCAGTTCCGCGGGGTGGGCCGCCGAGCAGTACTTC.

The chain combines TRBV12-5 with TRBJ2-2; tentative D call: TRBD1 (5 bases). Germline V lookup: CDR1 LGHNT, CDR2 FRNRAP. The CDR3 totals 12 residues. The V gene lost 7 bases and the J gene lost 6 bases, with 9 bases spanning the gap. The DNA for the CDR3 is TGTGCTAGTGCCCAGGGTTCCGGGGAGCTGTTTTTT. This translates into CASAQGSGELFF.

The V gene is TRBV6-5, the J gene TRBJ2-7; TRBD1 might be the D (5 bases). V lost 4 bases, J lost 7 bases, and 17 bases lay in between. Germline V CDR1 and CDR2: MNHEY, SVGAGI. This CDR3 comprises 14 residues. The CDR3 nucleotides read TGTGCCAGCAGTTTTGACAGCCTGGTGAGAGAGCAGTACTTC. Protein sequence: CASSFDSLVREQYF.

The CDR3 DNA is TGTGCCAGCAGTTCGTTGAGGGTTGGGGAAAAACTGTTTTTT. Translation gives CASSSLRVGEKLFF. The genes are TRBV28 and TRBJ1-4; D uncertain. Germline CDR1 is MDHEN and CDR2 is SYDVKM. The CDR3 has 14 residues. Between the trimmed V and J ends, which lost 4 bases and 8 bases, there was a span of 14 bases.

The genes are TRBV7-2 and TRBJ1-2, with TRBD1 matching over 7 bases. CDR3 size: 14 residues. Trimming cost V 2 bases and J 4 bases; bases outside gene matches: 4. Germline lookup yields CDR1 SGHTA and CDR2 FQGNSA. This CDR3 is CASSLRQGSYGYTF. In nucleotides, the CDR3 is TGTGCCAGCAGCTTACGACAGGGCTCCTATGGCTACACCTTC.

This chain links TRBV7-9 with TRBJ1-6; D perhaps matches TRBD1 (6 bases). V lost 5 bases, J lost 8 bases, and 16 bases lay in between. CDR3 length: 15 amino acids. The V gene's germline CDR1 is SEHNR and CDR2 FQNEAQ (reference sequence). This CDR3 reads CASSPRGTIDSPLHF. The DNA for the CDR3 is TGTGCCAGCAGCCCGAGGGGGACTATCGATTCACCCCTCCACTTT.

The chain combines TRBV9 with TRBJ2-5; 11 bases map to TRBD1. Trimming took 3 bases from V and 3 from J; bases not matched to a gene: 4. CDR1 is SGDLS and CDR2 is YYNGEE in the germline V gene. The CDR3 spans 15 residues. The CDR3 spells CASSERTGGEETQYF. The CDR3 region has the DNA TGTGCCAGCAGCGAAAGGACAGGGGGCGAAGAGACCCAGTACTTC.

DNA for the CDR3: TGTGCCAGCAGCCAGGAGGTGACGGGGGGCTCCTACGAGCAGTACTTC. It encodes CASSQEVTGGSYEQYF. This chain connects TRBV7-9 to TRBJ2-7; 7 nucleotides align to TRBD2. V trimming: 5 bases; J trimming: 0 bases; junction bases outside the gene matches: 10. CDR1 and CDR2 (germline): SEHNR, FQNEAQ (reference sequence). The CDR3 sequence is 16 residues long.

The V gene is TRBV27, the J gene TRBJ1-5, with D possibly TRBD1 on 6 matching bases. The CDR3 has 16 amino acids. Germline values: CDR1 MNHEY, CDR2 SMNVEV (reference sequence). V was shortened by 4 bases and J by 3 bases, with 16 bases between the two germline ends. The CDR3 DNA reads as TGTGCCAGCAGTTCAACACGGGACACCTACAATCAGCCCCAGCATTTT. Translated, it gives CASSSTRDTYNQPQHF.

The chain links TRBV6-5 to TRBJ2-5, with D perhaps matching TRBD1 (5 bases). This CDR3 contains 13 residues. Germline V CDR1 and CDR2: MNHEY, SVGAGI. V lost 7 bases and J lost 4, with 13 bases in between. The CDR3: CASNEPGRETQYF. DNA for the CDR3: TGTGCCAGCAACGAACCAGGGCGAGAGACCCAGTACTTC.

This clone has only one observation. V and J are TRBV5-1 and TRBJ1-2; D unresolved. The V end lost 0 bases, the J end lost 0 bases, and 3 bases lay between the germline ends. The germline V gene encodes CDR1 SGHRS and CDR2 YFSETQ. The CDR3 is 13 residues long. As DNA, the CDR3 is TGCGCCAGCAGCTTGGTAACTAACTATGGCTACACCTTC. Amino acid sequence: CASSLVTNYGYTF.

The CDR3 spells CASSPLLVGTGELFF. The CDR3 nucleotides read TGCGCCAGCAGTCCTTTACTAGTGGGCACCGGGGAGCTGTTTTTT. This chain links TRBV5-1 with TRBJ2-2, with TRBD2 as a possible D gene (5 bases). CDR1 is SGHRS and CDR2 is YFSETQ in the germline V gene. Trimming cost V 5 bases and J 4 bases, with 15 bases left between them. There are 15 residues in the CDR3.

The CDR3 loop reads CASRILRGPGAKNIQYF. DNA of the CDR3: TGTGCCAGTAGAATACTAAGGGGGCCCGGAGCCAAAAACATTCAGTACTTC. The chain employs TRBV19 and TRBJ2-4, with TRBD1 identical over 7 bases. This CDR3 region has 17 residues. Looked up from germline, CDR1 is LNHDA and CDR2 is SQIVND (reference sequence). With 6 bases clipped from V and 0 bases from J, the junction kept 11 bases outside the gene matches.

The chain couples TRBV28 to TRBJ2-7, with D uncertain. Germline values: CDR1 MDHEN, CDR2 SYDVKM. With 5 bases removed from V and 2 bases from J, the gap between germline ends came to 10 bases. The CDR3 loop spans 13 amino acids. CDR3 residues: CASSHGRTYEQYF. CDR3 DNA: TGTGCCAGCAGTCACGGTCGAACCTACGAGCAGTACTTC. The variable domain in full, with the rest retrieved from reference TRBV28 and TRBJ2-7, is DVKVTQSSRYLVKRTGEKVFLECVQDMDHENMFWYRQDPGLGLRLIYFSYDVKMKEKGDIPEGYSVSREKKERFSLILESASTNQTSMYLCASSHGRTYEQYFGPGTRLTVT.

This sequence joins TRBV18 and TRBJ2-1, with 7 nucleotides matching TRBD1. This CDR3 region has 17 residues. V gave up 1 base and J gave up 5 bases; unmatched junction bases: 11. Germline V CDR1 and CDR2: KGHSH, LQKENI. The CDR3 loop is CASSPQYGTELNNEQFF. In DNA, the CDR3 is TGTGCCAGCTCACCACAGTACGGGACAGAGCTGAACAATGAGCAGTTCTTC.

The chain is built from TRBV6-1 and TRBJ2-4; D is possibly TRBD1 (5 bases). The length of the CDR3 is 14 residues. Between the trimmed V and J ends, which lost 5 bases and 6 bases, there was a span of 14 bases. The germline V gene encodes CDR1 MNHNS and CDR2 SASEGT. The CDR3 DNA reads TGTGCCAGCAGTTTGATACAGGCCCCAAACATTCAGTACTTC. Translated, it gives CASSLIQAPNIQYF.

The CDR3 sequence is CSARAGVRFF. As DNA, the CDR3 is TGCAGTGCTAGAGCGGGAGTCCGCTTCTTT. The chain is built from TRBV20-1 and TRBJ1-1; unclear D gene. The V end lost 1 base, the J end lost 14 bases, and 11 bases lay between the germline ends. Per germline, CDR1 DFQATT and CDR2 SNEGSKA (reference sequence). The CDR3 totals 10 residues.

This clone has more than one count but fewer than ten. The V call is TRBV7-9, the J call TRBJ2-1; 8 bases are shared with TRBD1. The CDR3 runs to 16 residues. The germline gives CDR1 SEHNR, CDR2 FQNEAQ (reference sequence). The V and J ends lost 5 bases and 0 bases, in that order; junction bases with no gene match: 6. CDR3 protein: CASSARQGSSYNEQFF. The CDR3 DNA follows: TGTGCCAGCAGCGCCCGACAGGGGAGCTCCTACAATGAGCAGTTCTTC. The entire variable domain, with the rest obtained from reference TRBV7-9 and TRBJ2-1, is as follows: DTGVSQNPRHKITKRGQNVTFRCDPISEHNRLYWYRQTLGQGPEFLTYFQNEAQLEKSRLLSDRFSAERPKGSFSTLEIQRTEQGDSAMYLCASSARQGSSYNEQFFGPGTRLTVL.

V is TRBV7-9 and J is TRBJ1-3; maybe TRBD1 (5 bases). Germline loops: CDR1 SEHNR, CDR2 FQNEAQ (reference sequence). The CDR3 contains 18 residues. Trimming took 3 bases from V and 0 from J, leaving 18 bases between them. In DNA, the CDR3 is TGTGCCAGCAGCTTCCTCTATCAGGACACCTCCTCTGGAAACACCATATATTTT. Residues: CASSFLYQDTSSGNTIYF.

The V gene is TRBV7-2, the J gene TRBJ1-6, with a weak D call TRBD1 (5 bases). The CDR3 is 15 amino acids. V lost 1 base, J lost 9 bases, and 13 bases lay in between. CDR1 is SGHTA, CDR2 FQGNSA, per germline. CDR3 sequence reads: CASSLDIPGLSPLHF. CDR3 nucleotides: TGTGCCAGCAGCTTAGACATACCAGGGCTTTCACCCCTCCACTTT. The whole variable domain, remainder taken from reference TRBV7-2 and TRBJ1-6, is GAGVSQSPSNKVTEKGKDVELRCDPISGHTALYWYRQSLGQGLEFLIYFQGNSAPDKSGLPSDRFSAERTGGSVSTLTIQRTQQEDSAVYLCASSLDIPGLSPLHFGNGTRLTVT.

This clone was found once. The chain recombines TRBV19 with TRBJ2-6; a weak D match, TRBD1 (5 bases). Germline V lookup: CDR1 LNHDA, CDR2 SQIVND (reference sequence). V lost 3 bases to trimming and J lost 2 bases, with 14 bases between them. The CDR3 consists of 17 residues. The CDR3 is CASSIFTGTTGANVLTF. The CDR3 bases are TGTGCCAGTAGTATTTTTACAGGCACTACTGGGGCCAACGTCCTGACTTTC.

V is TRBV5-1 and J is TRBJ1-1, with no clear D. The CDR3 loop spans 15 amino acids. Germline CDR1 and CDR2: SGHRS and YFSETQ. V was shortened by 4 bases and J by 0 bases, with 13 bases between the two germline ends. CDR3 nucleotides: TGCGCCAGCAGCCTAGGTAACGGTTTGAACACTGAAGCTTTCTTT. Translated: CASSLGNGLNTEAFF.

The chain is built from TRBV11-3 and TRBJ2-1, with TRBD1 as a possible D gene (5 bases). This CDR3 contains 14 residues. Trimming took 5 bases from V and 6 from J, leaving 14 bases between them. Germline V gives CDR1 SGHNT, CDR2 YENEEA. CDR3 nucleotides: TGTGCCAGCAGCCCCGCGCGGACAAGCAATGAGCAGTTCTTC. This translates into CASSPARTSNEQFF.